One and the same sample provided the 14 T cell receptor beta chains below, sequenced in a study of blood T cell repertoires in COVID-19. The repertoire was sequenced with immunoSEQ multiplex PCR; TCRdb's copy has only in-frame clones and lacks some. The repertoire has some 77,000 clones, roughly 90% of them found once; the top ten carry more than 3.5%. The sample was peripheral blood. The receptors come from an elderly woman with active or convalescent COVID-19.

The chain uses TRBV7-2 and TRBJ2-3; D may be TRBD1 (6 bases). The germline V gene has CDR1 SGHTA and CDR2 FQGNSA. The CDR3 consists of 13 residues. With 7 bases removed from V and 2 bases from J, the gap between germline ends came to 10 bases. DNA for the CDR3: TGTGCCAGCACCCAGGGGATCACAGATACGCAGTATTTT. Translation: CASTQGITDTQYF.

This CDR3 is CASSQPGGETQYF. The CDR3 nucleotides are TGTGCCAGCAGCCAACCCGGGGGAGAGACCCAGTACTTC. The rearrangement uses TRBV6-5 and TRBJ2-5, with D possibly TRBD2 on 6 matching bases. The CDR3 covers 13 residues. Germline V gene data show CDR1 as MNHEY and CDR2 as SVGAGI. V lost 6 bases, J lost 4 bases, and 12 bases lay in between.

In DNA form, the CDR3 reads TGTGCCATCAGTGATAGCTCCGGGCAAGAGACCCAGTACTTC. Translating gives CAISDSSGQETQYF. The chain carries TRBV10-3 and TRBJ2-5; D uncertain. Between the trimmed V and J ends, which lost 3 bases and 2 bases, there was a span of 10 bases. This CDR3 spans 14 amino acids. Germline loops: CDR1 ENHRY, CDR2 SYGVKD.

This clone appeared once. The gene calls are TRBV6-5 and TRBJ1-1; 8 nucleotides line up with TRBD1. The CDR3 has 12 residues. Germline CDR1 reads MNHEY; CDR2 reads SVGAGI. Unmatched junction bases numbered 4, after V lost 6 bases and J lost 7 bases. CDR3 in DNA: TGTGCCAGCAGACGGACAGGGAGTGAAGCTTTCTTT. Protein product: CASRRTGSEAFF.

V gene TRBV5-1 combines with J gene TRBJ2-2; 8 nucleotides match TRBD1. The length of the CDR3 is 15 residues. Germline assignment: CDR1 SGHRS and CDR2 YFSETQ. The ends lost 2 bases at V and 1 base at J; junction bases unmatched: 1. The CDR3 coding sequence is TGCGCCAGCAGCTTACAGGGGGGGAACACCGGGGAGCTGTTTTTT. Residues: CASSLQGGNTGELFF.

This clone was counted a single time. The rearrangement links TRBV5-5 to TRBJ2-3; maybe TRBD1 (5 bases). The ends were cut back, 4 bases at V and 6 bases at J, with 9 bases in the middle. CDR1 SGHKS and CDR2 YYEKEE come from the germline V gene (reference sequence). CDR3 length equals 12 residues. The CDR3 protein is CASSVGLDTQYF. In DNA, the CDR3 is TGTGCCAGCAGCGTGGGGCTGGATACGCAGTATTTT.

The chain combines TRBV6-6 with TRBJ1-3, with D perhaps TRBD1 (6 bases). CDR3 size: 15 residues. The germline V gene has CDR1 MNHNY and CDR2 SVGAGI (reference sequence). V was clipped by 2 bases and J by 4 bases, with 12 bases between them. Written as DNA, the CDR3 is TGTGCCAGCAGTTACACACAGGGTACGGGAAACACCATATATTTT. Translated, it gives CASSYTQGTGNTIYF.

The rearrangement joins TRBV7-8 to TRBJ2-5, with TRBD2 matching over 10 bases. The CDR3 runs 14 residues. Germline V gene sequence: CDR1 SGHVS, CDR2 FQNEAQ. The V segment lost 5 bases and the J segment 5 bases; nucleotides outside the gene matches: 5. CDR3 region: CASSRAGGPETQYF. The CDR3 DNA follows: TGTGCCAGCAGCCGAGCGGGAGGGCCGGAGACCCAGTACTTC.

V is TRBV7-8 and J is TRBJ2-7, with no clear D. Germline lookup yields CDR1 SGHVS and CDR2 FQNEAQ. V was pared by 4 bases and J by 2 bases, with 15 bases between. The CDR3 has 15 amino acids. The CDR3 reads CASSSAGSPTYEQYF. The CDR3 DNA is TGTGCCAGCAGCTCGGCCGGGTCCCCAACCTACGAGCAGTACTTC.

This chain connects TRBV13 to TRBJ2-1, with D possibly matching TRBD2 (6 bases). Per germline, CDR1 PRHDT and CDR2 FYEKMQ (reference sequence). Trimming shortened V by 4 bases and J by 5 bases, and 12 bases separated the two germline ends. The CDR3 spans 14 residues. The CDR3 region is CASSSRGTDNEQFF. For the CDR3, the DNA is TGTGCCAGCAGCTCCCGAGGGACTGACAATGAGCAGTTCTTC.

The chain joins TRBV2 to TRBJ1-5; D is uncertain. Trimming stripped 6 bases from V and 3 bases from J, with 15 bases between. Germline CDR1 reads SNHLY; CDR2 reads FYNNEI. The CDR3 spans 15 residues. CDR3 DNA: TGTGCCAGCAGATTCGACGGAGGGAACAATCAGCCCCAGCATTTT. Translation gives CASRFDGGNNQPQHF.

The chain employs TRBV6-5 and TRBJ2-3; D might be TRBD1 (5 bases). The CDR3 covers 16 residues. V was pared by 2 bases and J by 3 bases, with 15 bases between. CDR1 and CDR2 (germline): MNHEY, SVGAGI. The CDR3 region is CASSYDVGLSTDTQYF. In DNA form, the CDR3 reads TGTGCCAGCAGTTACGATGTGGGGCTGAGTACAGATACGCAGTATTTT.

The V call is TRBV6-2 or TRBV6-3, the J call TRBJ2-5, with no clear D. The CDR3 is 14 residues long. Per germline, CDR1 MNHEY and CDR2 SVGEGT. Trimming took off 2 bases at V and 4 bases at J, with 11 bases between the two ends. The CDR3 DNA reads TGTGCCAGCAGTTACCCAGCTAGATCAGAGACCCAGTACTTC. As protein: CASSYPARSETQYF.

The V gene is TRBV13, the J gene TRBJ2-7; weak D call: TRBD1 (5 bases). The CDR3 is made up of 14 amino acids. The V gene's germline CDR1 is PRHDT and CDR2 FYEKMQ (reference sequence). Trimming removed 5 bases at V and 2 bases at J, with 13 bases between. The DNA for the CDR3 is TGTGCCAGCAGCATCCGGACACCCACCTACGAGCAGTACTTC. It yields the protein CASSIRTPTYEQYF.